This TCR beta chain was captured by sequencing in a study of T cell changes during pregnancy in multiple sclerosis. Produced via immunoSEQ multiplex PCR; TCRdb's table is partial and in-frame only. The top ten hold 0.8% to 0.95% of the sample, which has about 93,000 clones, less than 95% seen once. CDR3 length equals 12 residues. Trimming left V 4 bases short and J 4 bases short, with 8 bases between. Germline lookup yields CDR1 SNHLY and CDR2 FYNNEI. Source: peripheral blood, taken before pregnancy. This sequence originates from a female donor with multiple sclerosis, enrolled in a pregnancy study. The V call is TRBV2, the J call TRBJ2-7; D possibly corresponds to TRBD1 (5 bases). CDR3 protein: CASSADSYEQYF. In DNA form, the CDR3 reads TGTGCCAGCAGTGCTGACAGTTACGAGCAGTACTTC.